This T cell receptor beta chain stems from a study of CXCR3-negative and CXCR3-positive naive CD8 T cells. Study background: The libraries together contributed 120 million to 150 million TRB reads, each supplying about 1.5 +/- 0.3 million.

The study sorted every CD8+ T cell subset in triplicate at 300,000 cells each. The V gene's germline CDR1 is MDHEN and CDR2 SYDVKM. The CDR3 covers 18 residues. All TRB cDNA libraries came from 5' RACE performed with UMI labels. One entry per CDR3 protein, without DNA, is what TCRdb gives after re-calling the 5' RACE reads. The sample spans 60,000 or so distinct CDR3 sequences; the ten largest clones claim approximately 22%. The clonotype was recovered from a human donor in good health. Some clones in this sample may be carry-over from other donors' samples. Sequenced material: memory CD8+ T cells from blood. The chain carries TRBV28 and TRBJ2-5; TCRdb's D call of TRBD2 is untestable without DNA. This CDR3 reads CASSFPLGGGGAEETQYF.